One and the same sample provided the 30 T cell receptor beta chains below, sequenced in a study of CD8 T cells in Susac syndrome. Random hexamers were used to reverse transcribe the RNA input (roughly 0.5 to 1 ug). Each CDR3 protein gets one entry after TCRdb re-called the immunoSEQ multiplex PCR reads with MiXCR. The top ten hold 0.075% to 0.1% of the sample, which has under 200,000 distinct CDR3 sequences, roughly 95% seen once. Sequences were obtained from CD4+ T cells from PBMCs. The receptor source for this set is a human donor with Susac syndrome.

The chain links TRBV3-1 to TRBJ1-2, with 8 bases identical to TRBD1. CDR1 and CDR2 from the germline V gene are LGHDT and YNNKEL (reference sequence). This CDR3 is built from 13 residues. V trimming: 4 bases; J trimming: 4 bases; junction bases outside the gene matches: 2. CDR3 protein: CASSRDRTYGYTF. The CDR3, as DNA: TGTGCCAGCAGCCGGGACAGGACCTATGGCTACACCTTC.

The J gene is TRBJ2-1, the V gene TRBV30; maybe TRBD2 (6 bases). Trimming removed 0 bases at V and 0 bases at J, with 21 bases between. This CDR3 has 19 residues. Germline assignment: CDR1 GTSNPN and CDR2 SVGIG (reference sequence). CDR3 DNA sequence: TGTGCCTGGAGTGTACGGCGGGGTAACAGGCCCTTCTCCTACAATGAGCAGTTCTTC. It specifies CAWSVRRGNRPFSYNEQFF.

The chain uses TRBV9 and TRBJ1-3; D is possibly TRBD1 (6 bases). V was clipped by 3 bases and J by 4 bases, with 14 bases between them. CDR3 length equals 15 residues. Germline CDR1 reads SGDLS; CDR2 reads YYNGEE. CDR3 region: CASSAPRTDGNTIYF. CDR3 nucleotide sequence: TGTGCCAGCAGCGCCCCCCGGACAGACGGAAACACCATATATTTT.

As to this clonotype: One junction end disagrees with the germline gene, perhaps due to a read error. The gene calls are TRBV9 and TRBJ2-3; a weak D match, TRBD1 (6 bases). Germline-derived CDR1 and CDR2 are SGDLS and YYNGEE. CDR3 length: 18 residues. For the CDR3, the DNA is TGTGCCAACAGCGTAGCCCAGGGGCAGGGGTTCTCCACAGATACGCAGTATTTT. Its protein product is CANSVAQGQGFSTDTQYF.

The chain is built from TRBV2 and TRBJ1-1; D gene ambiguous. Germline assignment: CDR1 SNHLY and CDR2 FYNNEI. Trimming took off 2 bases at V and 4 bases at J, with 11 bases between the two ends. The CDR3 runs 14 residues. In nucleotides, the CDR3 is TGTGCCAGCAGTGAATTCGGGAGAAGCACTGAAGCTTTCTTT. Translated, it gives CASSEFGRSTEAFF.

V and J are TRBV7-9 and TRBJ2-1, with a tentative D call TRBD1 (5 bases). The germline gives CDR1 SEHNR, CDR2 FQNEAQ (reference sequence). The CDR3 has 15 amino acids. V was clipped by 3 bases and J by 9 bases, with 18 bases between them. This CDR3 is CASSLMSGNYGEQFF. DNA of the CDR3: TGTGCCAGCAGCTTGATGTCAGGGAACTACGGTGAGCAGTTCTTC.

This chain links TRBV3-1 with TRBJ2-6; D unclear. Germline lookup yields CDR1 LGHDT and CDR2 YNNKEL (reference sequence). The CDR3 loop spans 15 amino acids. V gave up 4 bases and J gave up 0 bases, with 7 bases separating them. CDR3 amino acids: CASSRADSGANVLTF. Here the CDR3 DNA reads TGTGCCAGCAGCCGGGCAGACTCTGGGGCCAACGTCCTGACTTTC. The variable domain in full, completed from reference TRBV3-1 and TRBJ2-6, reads DTAVSQTPKYLVTQMGNDKSIKCEQNLGHDTMYWYKQDSKKFLKIMFSYNNKELIINETVPNRFSPKSPDKAHLNLHINSLELGDSAVYFCASSRADSGANVLTFGAGSRLTVL.

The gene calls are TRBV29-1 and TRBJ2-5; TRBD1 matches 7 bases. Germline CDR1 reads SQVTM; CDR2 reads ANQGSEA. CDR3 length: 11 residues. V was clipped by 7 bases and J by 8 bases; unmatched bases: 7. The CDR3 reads CSDWTGTTQYF. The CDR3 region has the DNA TGCAGCGATTGGACAGGCACAACCCAGTACTTC.

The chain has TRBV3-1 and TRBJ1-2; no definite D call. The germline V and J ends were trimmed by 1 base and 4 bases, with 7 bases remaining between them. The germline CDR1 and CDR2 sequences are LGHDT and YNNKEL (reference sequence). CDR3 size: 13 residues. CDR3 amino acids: CASSQGEGYGYTF. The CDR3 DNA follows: TGTGCCAGCAGCCAAGGGGAAGGCTATGGCTACACCTTC.

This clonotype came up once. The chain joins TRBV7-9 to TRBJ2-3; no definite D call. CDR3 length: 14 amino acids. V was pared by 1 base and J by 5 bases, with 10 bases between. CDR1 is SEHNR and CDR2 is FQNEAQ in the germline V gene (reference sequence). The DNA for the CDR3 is TGTGCCAGCAGCTTAGGCGGTTTGGGAGATACGCAGTATTTT. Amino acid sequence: CASSLGGLGDTQYF.

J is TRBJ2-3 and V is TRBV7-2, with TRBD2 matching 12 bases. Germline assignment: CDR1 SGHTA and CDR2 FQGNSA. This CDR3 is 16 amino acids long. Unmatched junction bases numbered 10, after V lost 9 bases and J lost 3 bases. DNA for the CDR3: TGTGCCAGTGGAGCTAGCGGGGGGGCCAGGACAGATACGCAGTATTTT. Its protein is CASGASGGARTDTQYF.

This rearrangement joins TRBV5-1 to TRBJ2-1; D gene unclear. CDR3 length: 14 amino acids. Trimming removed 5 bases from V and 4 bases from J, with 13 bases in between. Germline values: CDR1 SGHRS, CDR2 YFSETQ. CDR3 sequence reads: CASRQIIFYNEQFF. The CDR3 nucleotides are TGCGCCAGCAGACAGATTATCTTTTACAATGAGCAGTTCTTC.

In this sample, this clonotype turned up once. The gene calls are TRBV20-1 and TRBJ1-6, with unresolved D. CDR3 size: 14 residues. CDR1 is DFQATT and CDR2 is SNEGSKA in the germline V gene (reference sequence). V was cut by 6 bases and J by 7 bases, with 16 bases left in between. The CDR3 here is CSAQVVSDNSPLHF. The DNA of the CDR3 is TGCAGTGCCCAGGTGGTATCCGACAATTCACCCCTCCACTTT.

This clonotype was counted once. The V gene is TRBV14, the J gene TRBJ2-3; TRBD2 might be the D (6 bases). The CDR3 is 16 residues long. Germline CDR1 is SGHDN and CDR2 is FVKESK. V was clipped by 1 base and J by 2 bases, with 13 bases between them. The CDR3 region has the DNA TGTGCCAGCAGCCAAGTGGGGGGACTTTCCACAGATACGCAGTATTTT. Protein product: CASSQVGGLSTDTQYF.

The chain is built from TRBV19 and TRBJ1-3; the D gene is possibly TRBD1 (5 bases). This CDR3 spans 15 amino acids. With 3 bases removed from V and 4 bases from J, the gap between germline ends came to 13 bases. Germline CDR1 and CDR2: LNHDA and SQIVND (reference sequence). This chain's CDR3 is CASSMGVLGGNTIYF. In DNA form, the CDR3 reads TGTGCCAGTAGTATGGGGGTCCTCGGCGGAAACACCATATATTTT.

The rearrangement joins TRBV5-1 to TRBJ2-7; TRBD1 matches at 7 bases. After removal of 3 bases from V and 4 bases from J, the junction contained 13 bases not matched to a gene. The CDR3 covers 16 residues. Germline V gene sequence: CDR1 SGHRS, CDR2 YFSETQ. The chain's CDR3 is CASSSVGGTAQYEQYF. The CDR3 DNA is TGCGCCAGCAGCTCTGTCGGTGGGACAGCCCAGTACGAGCAGTACTTC.

CDR3 nucleotide sequence: TGCAGTGCTAGGGTTGGCGGGGTGGGGAGGGAGACCCAGTACTTC. Encoded protein: CSARVGGVGRETQYF. The chain recombines TRBV20-1 with TRBJ2-5; weak D call: TRBD2 (6 bases). V shed 3 bases and J shed 5 bases, with 19 bases lying between them. Per the germline V gene, CDR1 is DFQATT and CDR2 is SNEGSKA (reference sequence). CDR3 length: 15 residues.

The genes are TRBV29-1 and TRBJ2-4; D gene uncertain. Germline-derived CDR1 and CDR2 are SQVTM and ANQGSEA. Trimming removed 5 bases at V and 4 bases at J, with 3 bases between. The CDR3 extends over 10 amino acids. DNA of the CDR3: TGCAGCGTTTTAAAAAACATTCAGTACTTC. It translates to CSVLKNIQYF.

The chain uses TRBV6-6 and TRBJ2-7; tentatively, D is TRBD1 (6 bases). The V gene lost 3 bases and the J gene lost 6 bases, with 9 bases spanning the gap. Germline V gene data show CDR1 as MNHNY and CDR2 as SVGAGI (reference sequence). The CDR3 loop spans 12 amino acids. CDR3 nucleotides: TGTGCCAGCAGTTATCAGGGGCCCGAGCAGTACTTC. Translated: CASSYQGPEQYF.

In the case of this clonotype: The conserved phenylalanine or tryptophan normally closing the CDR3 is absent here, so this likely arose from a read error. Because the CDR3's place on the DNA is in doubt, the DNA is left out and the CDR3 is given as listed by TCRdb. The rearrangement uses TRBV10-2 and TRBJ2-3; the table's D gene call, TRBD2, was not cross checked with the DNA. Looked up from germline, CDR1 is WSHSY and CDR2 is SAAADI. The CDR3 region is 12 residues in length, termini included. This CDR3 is CASSDRAGGRSI.

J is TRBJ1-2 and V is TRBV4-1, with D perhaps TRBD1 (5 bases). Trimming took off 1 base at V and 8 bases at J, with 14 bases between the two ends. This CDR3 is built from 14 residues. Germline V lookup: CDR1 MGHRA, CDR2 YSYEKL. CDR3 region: CASSQGSRVEGYTF. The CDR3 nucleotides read TGCGCCAGCAGCCAAGGGTCCAGGGTCGAAGGCTACACCTTC.

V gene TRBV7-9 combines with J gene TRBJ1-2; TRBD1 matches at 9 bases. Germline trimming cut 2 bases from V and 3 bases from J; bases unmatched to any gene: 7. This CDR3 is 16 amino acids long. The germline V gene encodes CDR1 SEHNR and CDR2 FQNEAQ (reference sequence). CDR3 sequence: CASSLRRTGEDYGYTF. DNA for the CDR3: TGTGCCAGCAGCTTACGTCGGACAGGGGAAGACTATGGCTACACCTTC.

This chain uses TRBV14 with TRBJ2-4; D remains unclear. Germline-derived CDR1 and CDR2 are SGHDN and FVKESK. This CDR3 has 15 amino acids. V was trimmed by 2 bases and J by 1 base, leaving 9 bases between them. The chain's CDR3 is CASSQKIGAKNIQYF. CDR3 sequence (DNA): TGTGCCAGCAGCCAAAAAATCGGGGCCAAAAACATTCAGTACTTC.

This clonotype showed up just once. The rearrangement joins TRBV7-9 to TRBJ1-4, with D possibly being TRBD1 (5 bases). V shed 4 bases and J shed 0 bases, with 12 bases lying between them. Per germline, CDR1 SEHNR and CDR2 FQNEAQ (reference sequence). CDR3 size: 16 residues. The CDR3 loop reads CASSSGTVATNEKLFF. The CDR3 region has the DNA TGTGCCAGCAGCTCCGGGACTGTTGCAACTAATGAAAAACTGTTTTTT.

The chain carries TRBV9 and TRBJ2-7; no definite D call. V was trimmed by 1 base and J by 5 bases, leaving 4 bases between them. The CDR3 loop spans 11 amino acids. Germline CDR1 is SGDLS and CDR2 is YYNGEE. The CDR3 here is CASSVIDEQYF. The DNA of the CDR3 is TGTGCCAGCAGCGTAATAGACGAGCAGTACTTC.

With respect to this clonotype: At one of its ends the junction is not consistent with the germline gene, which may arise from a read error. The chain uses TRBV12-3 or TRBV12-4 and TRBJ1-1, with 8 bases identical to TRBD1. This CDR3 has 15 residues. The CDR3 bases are TGTGCCAGCAGTCCAGGACAGGGCTTGAAAACTGAAGCTTTCTTT. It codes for CASSPGQGLKTEAFF.

In DNA form, the CDR3 reads TGTGCCAGCTCACCGAGTCGACTAGCTCTGGACAATGAGCAGTTCTTC. Amino acid sequence: CASSPSRLALDNEQFF. J is TRBJ2-1 and V is TRBV18, with 7 bases matching TRBD2. Germline V gives CDR1 KGHSH, CDR2 LQKENI. The CDR3 is 16 residues long. Trimming at V came to 3 bases and at J to 5 bases, leaving 10 bases not matched to a gene.

CDR3 sequence (DNA): TGTGCCACCGCTTGGGACGGACTCTCTGGGGCCAACGTCCTGACTTTC. This sequence encodes CATAWDGLSGANVLTF. V is TRBV19 and J is TRBJ2-6, with D perhaps given as TRBD1 or TRBD2 (5 bases each). CDR1 LNHDA and CDR2 SQIVND come from the germline V gene (reference sequence). V lost 10 bases, J lost 0 bases, and 16 bases lay in between. The CDR3 is 16 amino acids. The whole variable domain, filled in from reference TRBV19 and TRBJ2-6, reads DGGITQSPKYLFRKEGQNVTLSCEQNLNHDAMYWYRQDPGQGLRLIYYSQIVNDFQKGDIAEGYSVSREKKESFPLTVTSAQKNPTAFYLCATAWDGLSGANVLTFGAGSRLTVL.

The CDR3 spells CSVEGGQNNEQFF. Written as DNA, the CDR3 is TGCAGCGTTGAAGGGGGGCAGAACAATGAGCAGTTCTTC. The chain combines TRBV29-1 with TRBJ2-1; tentatively, D is TRBD1 (6 bases). Germline V gene data show CDR1 as SQVTM and CDR2 as ANQGSEA. The V end was cut by 1 base, the J end by 5 bases, with 9 bases between. The CDR3 runs to 13 residues.

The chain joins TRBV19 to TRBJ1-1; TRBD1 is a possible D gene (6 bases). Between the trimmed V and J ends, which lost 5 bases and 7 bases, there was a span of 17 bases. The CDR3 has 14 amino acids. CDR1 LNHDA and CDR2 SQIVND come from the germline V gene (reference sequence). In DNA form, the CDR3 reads TGTGCCAGTAGTTCTCACCTTGGACAGATTGAAGCTTTCTTT. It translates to CASSSHLGQIEAFF.